This record concerns one TCR beta chain sequence. The antigen remains unidentified. V was pared by 2 bases and J by 5 bases, with 3 bases of the junction left unmatched. The CDR3 contains 14 residues. Germline values: CDR1 MGHRA, CDR2 YSYEKL. The sample belongs to a study of cytomegalovirus exposure and HLA in healthy donors. Overall study findings and caveats: Evidence from a later analysis indicated that most CMV-associated TCR beta chains looked HLA-restricted.

Among the donors, all were healthy bone marrow donors. Primers included in the PCR were 60 Vbeta and 13 Jbeta primers. Under the authors' procedure: There were 80 million to 95 million unique TCR beta chains by a later count, and approximately 11 million of them were shared. Sequencing used immunoSEQ multiplex PCR; TCRdb keeps in-frame clones, though not all of them. Clone size and V and J calls were adopted from that table, with D and trimming inferred from the DNA. The data show 180,000 or so clones, roughly 82% seen once. The TCR was taken from a man in his forties in good health and CMV-seronegative. The chain is built from TRBV4-1 and TRBJ2-7; 10 nucleotides match TRBD1. Sequencing was done on a sample of PBMCs. The CDR3 here is CASSQSTGGHEQYF. The CDR3 nucleotides read TGCGCCAGCAGCCAATCGACAGGGGGCCACGAGCAGTACTTC.